The 3 T cell receptor beta chains listed next were all sequenced from one sample in a study of cytomegalovirus exposure and HLA in healthy donors. Measured with immunoSEQ multiplex PCR; TCRdb has only the in-frame clones, and not every one. The sample includes 150,000 to 200,000 clones, 86% of them seen just once. Sequencing was performed on PBMCs. The receptors originated from a man younger than 35 in good health and CMV-seropositive.

The rearrangement uses TRBV20-1 and TRBJ1-1; unclear D gene. CDR1 is DFQATT and CDR2 is SNEGSKA in the germline V gene (reference sequence). The CDR3 runs to 11 residues. Trimming shortened V by 3 bases and J by 5 bases, and 7 bases separated the two germline ends. CDR3 in amino acids: CSASVLTEAFF. The CDR3 DNA reads TGCAGTGCTAGCGTCCTTACTGAAGCTTTCTTT.

Only one count was recorded for this clone. V and J are TRBV7-8 and TRBJ2-3; no clear D gene. Trimming took off 5 bases at V and 6 bases at J, with 12 bases between the two ends. Germline-derived CDR1 and CDR2 are SGHVS and FQNEAQ. This CDR3 is 13 amino acids long. CDR3: CASSLEPADTQYF. In nucleotides, the CDR3 is TGTGCCAGCAGCCTAGAGCCCGCGGATACGCAGTATTTT.

This chain uses TRBV6-6 with TRBJ1-6; maybe TRBD1 (6 bases). The CDR3 extends over 15 amino acids. V lost 5 bases to trimming and J lost 10 bases, with 18 bases between them. The germline V gene has CDR1 MNHNY and CDR2 SVGAGI (reference sequence). CDR3 protein: CASSLARGIVSPLHF. The CDR3 DNA reads as TGTGCCAGCAGTCTCGCCAGGGGTATAGTATCACCCCTCCACTTT.